This T cell receptor beta chain appears in the sequencing data of a study of blood T cells in healthy people across ages. For the second PCR, which ran for roughly 7 to 11 cycles, a sample-barcoded 5' primer and a J-beta primer mix were used. One entry per CDR3 protein results from TCRdb running MiXCR on the 5' RACE reads. This sample carries 650,000 to 700,000 distinct CDR3 sequences, roughly 32% of them seen once, and the ten largest clones take 15%. CDR1 is DFQATT and CDR2 is SNEGSKA in the germline V gene (reference sequence). The CDR3 runs 11 residues. V lost 2 bases and J lost 11, with 10 bases in between.

This rearrangement joins TRBV20-1 to TRBJ2-1; TRBD1 might be the D (5 bases). This sequence was found in a woman over 75 in good health. Sample: blood. The CDR3 bases are TGCAGTGCTAGAAGGGGCCAACAGCAGTTCTTC. Translating gives CSARRGQQQFF.